This T cell receptor (beta chain) appears in the sequencing data of a study of shared clonotypes between healthy human individuals. The method was immunoSEQ multiplex PCR; TCRdb's version includes in-frame clones alone and lacks a portion of them. There are about 870,000 clones in the sample; 80% to 95% occur only once, and nearly 25% lies in the top ten. Trimming took 5 bases from V and 0 from J, leaving 19 bases between them. The CDR3 extends over 17 amino acids. Germline V gives CDR1 SGHVS, CDR2 FNYEAQ. The naive CD8 population came from CD45RO-negative cells selected for CCR7, without terminally differentiated effector memory CD45RA+ cells.

The origin of this receptor is a man aged 25-45 years in good health. Sequencing used naive CD8+ T cells sorted from blood. The chain is built from TRBV7-6 and TRBJ2-5; D gene ambiguous. CDR3 in amino acids: CASSPQAVEQYQETQYF. The CDR3 bases are TGTGCCAGCAGCCCCCAGGCAGTGGAGCAGTACCAAGAGACCCAGTACTTC. The whole variable domain, filled in from reference TRBV7-6 and TRBJ2-5, reads GAGVSQSPRYKVTKRGQDVALRCDPISGHVSLYWYRQALGQGPEFLTYFNYEAQQDKSGLPNDRFSAERPEGSISTLTIQRTEQRDSAMYRCASSPQAVEQYQETQYFGPGTRLLVL.